This T cell receptor beta chain originates from a study of T cells in Graves' hyperthyroidism and ophthalmopathy. Whole-study results and caveats: The majority of expanded thyroid clonotypes above 0.001 also appeared in blood.

TCR beta CDR3 regions were amplified from RNA transcripts. Using the HTBI primer set, a first-round RT-PCR was run on the TCR CDR3. Using its own MiXCR run on the multiplex PCR reads, TCRdb lists one record per CDR3 protein. The table lists around 720,000 distinct CDR3 sequences, roughly a third of them singletons, with roughly 30% in the top ten. Between the trimmed V and J ends, which lost 6 bases and 5 bases, there was a span of 14 bases. There are 12 residues in the CDR3. The germline V gene encodes CDR1 DFQATT and CDR2 SNEGSKA (reference sequence). Those with hyperthyroidism were 18 to 65 years old, newly diagnosed, and ill for under 2 months. Uncontrolled infection, other autoimmune disease, pregnancy or lactation barred patients from enrollment. The study based diagnoses on clinical symptoms, serum thyroxine and TRAb, thyroid ultrasound and orbital computed tomography. This clonotype appeared many times. No antigen is known for it.

The chain is built from TRBV20-1 and TRBJ2-7; tentatively, D is TRBD2 (6 bases). The clonotype originates from a woman in her thirties or forties with Graves' hyperthyroidism. Sequencing input: blood. CDR3 coding DNA: TGCAGTGCCCTGGGCCGGAGGGACGAGCAGTACTTC. Amino acids: CSALGRRDEQYF.